This paragraph reports one TCR beta chain. The source material, RNA transcripts, was used to amplify TCR beta CDR3 regions. The HTBI primer set drove a first-round RT-PCR of the TCR CDR3. Via MiXCR, TCRdb re-called the multiplex PCR reads, giving one row per CDR3 protein. The table records approximately 700,000 distinct CDR3 sequences, roughly 17% of them present only once. This specimen belongs to a study of T cells in Graves' hyperthyroidism and ophthalmopathy. CDR1 is MDHEN, CDR2 SYDVKM, per germline. V was trimmed by 1 base and J by 8 bases, leaving 11 bases between them. This CDR3 is 14 amino acids long.

The specimen sequenced was blood. This chain uses TRBV28 with TRBJ2-2; D gene ambiguous. The TCR originated in a man younger than 35 with Graves' hyperthyroidism. The CDR3 DNA follows: TGTGCCAGCAGTTTATCGCGGTACCAGGGGGAGCTGTTTTTT. This encodes CASSLSRYQGELFF.